A single sample gave rise to the 6 T cell receptor beta chains below, sequenced in a study of blood T cell repertoires in COVID-19. Sequencing used immunoSEQ multiplex PCR; TCRdb keeps in-frame clones, though not all of them. Here the sample spans about 300,000 clones, about nine tenths being singletons. The sample taken for sequencing was PBMCs or T cells enriched from blood (not recorded which). The receptors were gathered from a man aged 30-40 years who had recovered from COVID-19.

The rearrangement joins TRBV7-9 to TRBJ1-1; D is unclear. There are 13 residues in the CDR3. Trimming shortened V by 1 base and J by 11 bases, and 14 bases separated the two germline ends. CDR1 SEHNR and CDR2 FQNEAQ come from the germline V gene (reference sequence). CDR3 in DNA: TGTGCCAGCAGCTTAGGAGGTTCCCTCAGCGCTTTCTTT. This translates into CASSLGGSLSAFF.

The V and J genes are TRBV5-1 and TRBJ2-2; TRBD2 might be the D (5 bases). The V gene's germline CDR1 is SGHRS and CDR2 YFSETQ. The V and J ends lost 5 bases and 1 base respectively, with 9 bases between them. The CDR3 is made up of 14 amino acids. CDR3 loop: CASRRAENTGELFF. The CDR3 bases are TGCGCCAGCAGAAGAGCGGAGAACACCGGGGAGCTGTTTTTT. Full variable domain (remainder filled in from reference TRBV5-1 and TRBJ2-2): KAGVTQTPRYLIKTRGQQVTLSCSPISGHRSVSWYQQTPGQGLQFLFEYFSETQRNKGNFPGRFSGRQFSNSRSEMNVSTLELGDSALYLCASRRAENTGELFFGEGSRLTVL.

This clone was observed once. This rearrangement joins TRBV11-3 to TRBJ2-7; the match to TRBD1 covers 8 bases. Germline CDR1 is SGHNT and CDR2 is YENEEA. CDR3 length: 15 amino acids. The trim removed 8 bases at V and 3 bases at J, leaving 12 bases unmatched. CDR3 bases: TGTGCCAGCCAGGAATCCGGGACAGGACTCTACGAGCAGTACTTC. Its translation is CASQESGTGLYEQYF.

The chain combines TRBV10-2 with TRBJ1-5; D is unresolved. V was cut by 2 bases and J by 0 bases, with 8 bases left in between. The length of the CDR3 is 15 residues. Germline CDR1 WSHSY, CDR2 SAAADI. In DNA form, the CDR3 reads TGCGCCAGCAGTGAGGACATCGTTAGCAATCAGCCCCAGCATTTT. Amino acid sequence: CASSEDIVSNQPQHF.

The rearrangement links TRBV29-1 to TRBJ2-7; tentatively, D is TRBD2 (6 bases). Trimming took off 0 bases at V and 2 bases at J, with 17 bases between the two ends. The CDR3 spans 16 residues. The germline V gene has CDR1 SQVTM and CDR2 ANQGSEA. The DNA of the CDR3 is TGCAGCGTTGAAGATCCCCGGGGAGGCAGGGCCTACGAGCAGTACTTC. Translation: CSVEDPRGGRAYEQYF.

V and J are TRBV2 and TRBJ2-7; possible D gene TRBD1, 6 bases. This CDR3 region has 14 residues. V was cut by 7 bases and J by 5 bases, with 18 bases left in between. Germline V CDR1 and CDR2: SNHLY, FYNNEI. The CDR3 sequence is CASTRSDRPDEQYF. The CDR3 nucleotides read TGTGCCAGCACCCGGTCGGACAGACCGGACGAGCAGTACTTC.